This TCR beta chain was documented in a study of CD8+CD57+ T cells in acquired aplastic anemia listed by TCRdb under 2018. Broadly, across the study: On average, sorted CD4+ and CD8+ cells yielded 3.2 ug of extracted DNA, with a range of about 0.18 to 27.4 ug. CD8+CD57+ expansion was defined as frequency above the mean frequency observed in healthy subjects.

Expansion of CD8+CD57+ cells had been shown by flow cytometry in the patients chosen for sequencing. Every patient had severe acquired aplastic anemia, diagnosed using the International Study of Aplastic Anemia and Agranulocytosis and Camitta criteria. Patients had received no therapy at the time of blood sampling. In this study, sorted CD4+ and CD8+ T cells from the blood of healthy subjects and of severe aplastic anemia patients had their TCR repertoires deep-sequenced. Patients were enrolled in the USA under clinicaltrials.gov protocols 00001620, 01623167, 00001397, 00071045, 00081523 and 00961064. Ficoll-Paque density gradient centrifugation was used to isolate peripheral blood mononuclear cells. CD4+ and CD8+ T cells were sorted by FACS or magnetic beads before DNA extraction. Genomic DNA served as template for TCR beta VDJ combination and CDR3 sequence profiling. TCR repertoire sequencing was run on an Illumina HiSeq 2000. Per the original workflow: Repertoire assessment relied on Simpson's diversity index, CDR3 size and DJ length profiles, and TRBV/TRBJ rearrangement plots. The most abundant DNA sequence in the deep sequencing data was taken as the immunodominant clone. CDR3 amino acid sequences were screened for sharing across subjects and were compared with published repertoires and the VDJdb database. TCRdb ran its own pipeline on the public reads, namely fastp trimming at Q25 and MiXCR clone calling, and kept in-frame beta chains. One record per CDR3 amino acid sequence lists the most common genes and DNA. The V and J calls and clone size come from TCRdb's table, not from the authors' own analysis. Counted in this sample were fewer than 200,000 distinct CDR3 sequences; approximately 48% of them appeared once. The ten largest clones add up to under 2% of the sample.

Based on the germline V gene (reference sequence), the CDR1 and CDR2 sequences are SEHNR and FQNEAQ. There are 13 amino acids in the CDR3, from cysteine to phenylalanine inclusive. Of all the DNA, just the CDR3 is kept, 39 bases in frame from base 1. The junction carries 9 bases between V and J, which are trimmed by 5 bases and 2 bases respectively. This clonotype showed up many times. Its antigen remains unidentified. The record has no base qualities; no much larger clone is one base away. The study at large found these results: Roughly 29 CD8+ CDR3 sequences were shared between patients and controls but appeared highly expressed in patients and within their immunodominant clones. CD8+ Simpson's diversity did not differ significantly between patients and healthy controls (P=0.060).

Sequenced input: sorted CD4+, CD8+, or CD8+CD57+ T cells (not recorded which) from PBMCs. This TCR was sampled from a human donor with aplastic anemia. The chain is assembled from TRBV7-9 and TRBJ2-5; TRBD1 could be the D gene, as 6 bases match. The sequenced DNA: TGTGCCAGCAGCCGAGGACAGCAAGAGACCCAGTACTTC. It specifies CASSRGQQETQYF.